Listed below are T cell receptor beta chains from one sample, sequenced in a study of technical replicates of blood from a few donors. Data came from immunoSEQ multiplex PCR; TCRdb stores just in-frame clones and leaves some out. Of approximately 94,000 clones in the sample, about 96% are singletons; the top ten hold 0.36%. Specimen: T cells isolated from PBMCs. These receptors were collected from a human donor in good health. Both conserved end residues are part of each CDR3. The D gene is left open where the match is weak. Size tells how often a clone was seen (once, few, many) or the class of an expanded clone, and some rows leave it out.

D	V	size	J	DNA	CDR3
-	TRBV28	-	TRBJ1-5	TGTGCCAGCAAGGTGGGGGCAGGGCTAAGTCAGCCCCAGCATTTT	CASKVGAGLSQPQHF
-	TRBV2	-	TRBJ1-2	TGTGCCAGGATGACCCCGGAACAGCCTTTCTATGGCTACACCTTC	CARMTPEQPFYGYTF
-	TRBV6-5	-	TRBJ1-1	TGTGCCAGCAGTTACGCAGCTGAAGCTTTCTTT	CASSYAAEAFF
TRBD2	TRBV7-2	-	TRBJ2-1	TGTGCCAGCAGCTTCTTAGCGGGTGGGACGAATGAGCAGTTCTTC	CASSFLAGGTNEQFF
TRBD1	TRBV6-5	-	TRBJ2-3	TGTGCCAGCAGTTACAGGGGGCGGACAGATACGCAGTATTTT	CASSYRGRTDTQYF
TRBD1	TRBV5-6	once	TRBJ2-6	TGTGCCAGCAGCCCGGACAGGGGCCATCCTTCTGGGGCCAACGTCCTGACTTTC	CASSPDRGHPSGANVLTF
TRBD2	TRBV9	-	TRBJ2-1	TGTGCCAGCGGCTTAGCGGGAGAAAATGAGCAGTTCTTC	CASGLAGENEQFF
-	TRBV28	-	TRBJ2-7	TGTGCCAGCAGTGCTGGACAAGCTACCTACGAGCAGTACTTC	CASSAGQATYEQYF
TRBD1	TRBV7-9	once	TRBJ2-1	TGTGCCACCTCCCCGGGACAGGGGTTTGATGAGCAGTTCTTC	CATSPGQGFDEQFF
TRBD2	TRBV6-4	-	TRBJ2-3	TGTGCCAGCAGTGCCACTAGCGGGTTCACAGATACGCAGTATTTT	CASSATSGFTDTQYF
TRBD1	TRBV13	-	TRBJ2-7	TGTGCCAGCAGCTTCGGGACAGGGCCCGAGCAGTACTTC	CASSFGTGPEQYF
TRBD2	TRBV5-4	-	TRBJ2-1	TGTGCCAGCAGCTTGCGGTTGGGCGGGAGATTGAATGAGCAGTTCTTC	CASSLRLGGRLNEQFF
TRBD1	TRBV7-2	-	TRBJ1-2	TGTGCCAGCAGCAGGGGACAGGGAGTAAGGGGCTACACCTTC	CASSRGQGVRGYTF
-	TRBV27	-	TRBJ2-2	TGTGCCAGCCAAAAGACTGCGAACACCGGGGAGCTGTTTTTT	CASQKTANTGELFF
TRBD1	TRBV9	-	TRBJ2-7	TGTGCCAGCAGCGTAAGTCAAACAGGGGAGTACGAGCAGTACTTC	CASSVSQTGEYEQYF
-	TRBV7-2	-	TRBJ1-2	TGTGCCAGCAGCCCGAGGCAGAGCTATGGCTACACCTTC	CASSPRQSYGYTF